The following is a TCR beta chain sequence with its context. The assay was immunoSEQ multiplex PCR, and TCRdb's table has in-frame clones only and misses some. Among about 49,000 clones, around 90% were seen once, and the ten largest hold 0.65% to 0.95%. The entry originates in a study of control samples from healthy donors and cancer patients. J lost 7 bases, V lost 0 bases, and 12 bases had no gene match. Germline CDR1 reads SGHRS; CDR2 reads YFSETQ. The CDR3 runs to 17 residues. This clonotype was sampled from a man younger than 45 with colorectal cancer. Sequences were obtained from PBMCs. The V and J genes are TRBV5-1 and TRBJ1-1; TRBD1 agrees at 10 bases. CDR3 bases: TGCGCCAGCAGCTTGGCTCTCGGGACAGGGGATAAGAATGAAGCTTTCTTT. Residues: CASSLALGTGDKNEAFF.